This T cell receptor beta chain is drawn from a study of metastatic and nonmetastatic thyroid tumors. Study-wide context: Patients with malignant and benign thyroid disease provided blood and tumor or nodule tissue, whose repertoires were compared.

No patient had received any treatment before thyroid surgery. General observations from the study: Benign nodules were reported to have significantly lower TCR beta diversity than malignant thyroid tumors, in blood and tumor.

This clone is classed as medium-sized. The target antigen is unknown. Original processing methods: What underpinned the distant-metastasis classifier for papillary thyroid cancer was the set of CDR3 differences across clinicopathological groups. TCRdb reanalyzed the PCR reads via MiXCR. None of the V and J calls come from the authors' own analysis; TCRdb made them. This table has 30,000 to 45,000 clones, around 28% appearing once. The germline gives CDR1 GTSNPN, CDR2 SVGIG (reference sequence). The CDR3 runs 12 residues. The ends lost 3 bases at V and 8 bases at J; junction bases unmatched: 7. Sequenced input: blood. The receptor was isolated from a male donor with papillary thyroid cancer or a benign thyroid nodule (not recorded which). Some clones in this sample may be carry-over from other donors' samples. This chain links TRBV30 with TRBJ2-7; 7 bases fit TRBD2. Written as DNA, the CDR3 is TGTGCCTGGAGCGAACCGGGACTAAAGCAGTACTTC. This translates into CAWSEPGLKQYF.